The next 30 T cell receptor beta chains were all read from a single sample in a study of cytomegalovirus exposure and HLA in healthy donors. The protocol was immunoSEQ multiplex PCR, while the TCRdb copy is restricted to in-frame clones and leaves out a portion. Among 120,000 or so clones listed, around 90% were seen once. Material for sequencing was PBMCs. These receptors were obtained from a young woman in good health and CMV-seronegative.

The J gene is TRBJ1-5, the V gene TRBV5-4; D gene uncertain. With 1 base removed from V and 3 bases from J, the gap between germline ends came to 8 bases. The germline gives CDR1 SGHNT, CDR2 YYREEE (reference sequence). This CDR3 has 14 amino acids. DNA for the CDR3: TGTGCCAGCAGCTTGAGCAGGAACAATCAGCCCCAGCATTTT. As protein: CASSLSRNNQPQHF.

The CDR3 DNA follows: TGTGCCAGCAGTGAAGTGAGTAGCGGGGGACCCTACGAGCAGTACTTC. Its translation: CASSEVSSGGPYEQYF. The chain has TRBV6-1 and TRBJ2-7, with TRBD2 identical over 9 bases. Germline assignment: CDR1 MNHNS and CDR2 SASEGT. With V trimmed by 1 base and J by 2 bases, 6 bases remained unmatched. This CDR3 comprises 16 residues.

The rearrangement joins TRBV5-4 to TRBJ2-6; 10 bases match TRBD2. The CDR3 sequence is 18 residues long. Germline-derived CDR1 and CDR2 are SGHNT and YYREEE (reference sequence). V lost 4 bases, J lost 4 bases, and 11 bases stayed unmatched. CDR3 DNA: TGTGCCAGCAGCCGGGCTAGCGGGAGAGTAGTCGGGGCCAACGTCCTGACTTTC. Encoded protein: CASSRASGRVVGANVLTF.

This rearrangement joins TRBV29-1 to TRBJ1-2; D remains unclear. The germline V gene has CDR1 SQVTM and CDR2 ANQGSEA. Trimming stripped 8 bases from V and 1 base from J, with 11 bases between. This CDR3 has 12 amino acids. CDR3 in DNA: TGCAGCTCTGACGAGGGTAACTATGGCTACACCTTC. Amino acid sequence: CSSDEGNYGYTF.

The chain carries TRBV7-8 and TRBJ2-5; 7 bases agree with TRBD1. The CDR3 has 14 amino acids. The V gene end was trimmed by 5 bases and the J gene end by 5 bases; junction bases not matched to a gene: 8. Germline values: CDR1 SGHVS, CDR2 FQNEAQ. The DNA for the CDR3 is TGTGCCAGCAGCCCCGGGACAGCCCGGGAGACCCAGTACTTC. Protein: CASSPGTARETQYF.

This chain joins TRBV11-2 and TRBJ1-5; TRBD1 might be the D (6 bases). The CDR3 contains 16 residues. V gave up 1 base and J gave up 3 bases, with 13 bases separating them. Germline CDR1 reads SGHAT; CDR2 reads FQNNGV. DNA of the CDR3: TGTGCCAGCAGCTTAGGAGCAGGGGCCCCCAATCAGCCCCAGCATTTT. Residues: CASSLGAGAPNQPQHF.

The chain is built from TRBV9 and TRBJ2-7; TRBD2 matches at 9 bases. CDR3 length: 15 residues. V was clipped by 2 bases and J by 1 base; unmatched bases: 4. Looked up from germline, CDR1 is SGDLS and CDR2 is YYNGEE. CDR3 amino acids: CASSVASGESYEQYF. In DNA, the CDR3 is TGTGCCAGCAGCGTGGCTAGCGGGGAATCCTACGAGCAGTACTTC.

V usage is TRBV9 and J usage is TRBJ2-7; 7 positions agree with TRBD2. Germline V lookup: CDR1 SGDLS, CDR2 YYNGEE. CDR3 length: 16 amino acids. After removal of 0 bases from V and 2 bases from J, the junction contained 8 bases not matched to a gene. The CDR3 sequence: CASSVGSGTTTYEQYF. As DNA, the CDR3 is TGTGCCAGCAGCGTAGGGAGCGGGACCACGACCTACGAGCAGTACTTC.

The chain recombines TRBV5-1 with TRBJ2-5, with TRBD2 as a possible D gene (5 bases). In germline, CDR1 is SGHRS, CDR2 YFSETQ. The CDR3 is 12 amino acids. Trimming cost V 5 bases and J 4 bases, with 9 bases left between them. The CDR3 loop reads CASREGVETQYF. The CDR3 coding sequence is TGCGCCAGCAGAGAGGGTGTAGAGACCCAGTACTTC.

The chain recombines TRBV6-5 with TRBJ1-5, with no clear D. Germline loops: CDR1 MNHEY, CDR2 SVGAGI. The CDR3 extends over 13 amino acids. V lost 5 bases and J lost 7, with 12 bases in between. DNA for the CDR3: TGTGCCAGCAGTCGGGGTGTGGGGCAGCCCCAGCATTTT. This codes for CASSRGVGQPQHF.

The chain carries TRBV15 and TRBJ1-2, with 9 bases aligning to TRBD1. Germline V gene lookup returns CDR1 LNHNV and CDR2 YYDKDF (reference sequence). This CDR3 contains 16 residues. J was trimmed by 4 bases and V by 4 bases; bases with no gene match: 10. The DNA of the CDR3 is TGTGCCACCAGCAAATACACAGGGGGCCAGGGCTATGGCTACACCTTC. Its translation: CATSKYTGGQGYGYTF.

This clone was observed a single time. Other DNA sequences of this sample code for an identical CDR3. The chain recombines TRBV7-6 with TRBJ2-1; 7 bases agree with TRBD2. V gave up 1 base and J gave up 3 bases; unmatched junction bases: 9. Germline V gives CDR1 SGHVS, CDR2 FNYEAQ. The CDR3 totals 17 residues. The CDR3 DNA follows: TGTGCCAGCAGCTTAGTGGGGATTCCGGGGGGCTACAATGAGCAGTTCTTC. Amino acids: CASSLVGIPGGYNEQFF.

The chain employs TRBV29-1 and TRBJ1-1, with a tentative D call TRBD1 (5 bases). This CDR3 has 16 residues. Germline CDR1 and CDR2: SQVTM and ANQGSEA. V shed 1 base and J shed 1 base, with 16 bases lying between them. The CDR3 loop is CSVEGTRGIRNTEAFF. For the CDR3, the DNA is TGCAGCGTTGAAGGTACGCGGGGCATCCGGAACACTGAAGCTTTCTTT.

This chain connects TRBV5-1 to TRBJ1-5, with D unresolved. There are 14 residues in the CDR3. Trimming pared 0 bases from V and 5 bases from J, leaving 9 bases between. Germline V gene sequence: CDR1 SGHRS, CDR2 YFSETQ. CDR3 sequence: CASSLESLDQPQHF. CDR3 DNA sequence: TGCGCCAGCAGCTTGGAGTCGCTAGATCAGCCCCAGCATTTT. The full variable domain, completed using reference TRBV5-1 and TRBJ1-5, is KAGVTQTPRYLIKTRGQQVTLSCSPISGHRSVSWYQQTPGQGLQFLFEYFSETQRNKGNFPGRFSGRQFSNSRSEMNVSTLELGDSALYLCASSLESLDQPQHFGDGTRLSIL.

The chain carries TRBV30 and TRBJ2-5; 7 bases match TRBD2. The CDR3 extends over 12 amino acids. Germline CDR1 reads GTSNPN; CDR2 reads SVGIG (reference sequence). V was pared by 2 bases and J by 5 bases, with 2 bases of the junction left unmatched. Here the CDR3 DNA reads TGTGCCTGGAGTTGGGGGGGGGAGACCCAGTACTTC. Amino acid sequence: CAWSWGGETQYF.

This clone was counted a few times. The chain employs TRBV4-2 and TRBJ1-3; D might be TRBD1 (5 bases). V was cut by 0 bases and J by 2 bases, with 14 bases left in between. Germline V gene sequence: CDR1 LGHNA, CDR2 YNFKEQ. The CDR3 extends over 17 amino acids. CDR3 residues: CASSQDRPQVTGNTIYF. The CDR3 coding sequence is TGTGCCAGCAGCCAAGATAGGCCACAGGTTACTGGAAACACCATATATTTT.

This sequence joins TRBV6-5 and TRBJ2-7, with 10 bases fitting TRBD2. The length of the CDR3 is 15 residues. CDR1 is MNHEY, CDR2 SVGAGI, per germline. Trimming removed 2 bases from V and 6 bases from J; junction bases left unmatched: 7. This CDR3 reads CASSYGTSGAAEQYF. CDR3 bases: TGTGCCAGCAGTTACGGAACTAGCGGGGCCGCCGAGCAGTACTTC.

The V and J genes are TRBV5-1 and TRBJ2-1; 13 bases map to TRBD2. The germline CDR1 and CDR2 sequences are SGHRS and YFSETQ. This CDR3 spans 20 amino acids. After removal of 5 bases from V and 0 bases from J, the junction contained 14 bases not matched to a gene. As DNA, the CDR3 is TGCGCCAGCAGAGGACGGCTCGTCACTAGCGGGAGGGCCTCCTACAATGAGCAGTTCTTC. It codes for CASRGRLVTSGRASYNEQFF.

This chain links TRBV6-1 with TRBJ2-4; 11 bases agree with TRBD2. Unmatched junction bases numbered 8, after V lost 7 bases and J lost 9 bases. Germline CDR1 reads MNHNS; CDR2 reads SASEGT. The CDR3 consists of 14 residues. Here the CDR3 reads CASIAGGIWGIQYF. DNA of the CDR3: TGTGCCAGCATAGCGGGAGGGATATGGGGCATTCAGTACTTC.

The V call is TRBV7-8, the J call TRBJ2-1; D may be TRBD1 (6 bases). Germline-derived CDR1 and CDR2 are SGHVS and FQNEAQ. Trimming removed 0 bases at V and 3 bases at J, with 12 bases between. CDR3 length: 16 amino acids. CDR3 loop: CASSLASATGYNEQFF. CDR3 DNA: TGTGCCAGCAGCTTAGCGTCGGCGACAGGCTACAATGAGCAGTTCTTC.

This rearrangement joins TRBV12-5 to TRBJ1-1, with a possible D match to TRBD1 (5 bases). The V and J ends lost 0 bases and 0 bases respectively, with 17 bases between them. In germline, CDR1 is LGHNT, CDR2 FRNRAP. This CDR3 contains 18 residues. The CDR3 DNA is TGTGCTAGTGGTTTGGTAAGCGGGGGTAGAAGAATGAACACTGAAGCTTTCTTT. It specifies CASGLVSGGRRMNTEAFF.

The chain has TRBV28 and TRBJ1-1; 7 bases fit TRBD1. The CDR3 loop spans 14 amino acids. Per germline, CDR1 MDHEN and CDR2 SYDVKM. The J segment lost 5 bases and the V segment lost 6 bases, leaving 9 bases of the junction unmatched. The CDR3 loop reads CASSSDRPWTEAFF. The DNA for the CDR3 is TGTGCCAGCAGCTCGGACAGGCCATGGACTGAAGCTTTCTTT. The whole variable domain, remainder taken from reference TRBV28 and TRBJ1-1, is DVKVTQSSRYLVKRTGEKVFLECVQDMDHENMFWYRQDPGLGLRLIYFSYDVKMKEKGDIPEGYSVSREKKERFSLILESASTNQTSMYLCASSSDRPWTEAFFGQGTRLTVV.

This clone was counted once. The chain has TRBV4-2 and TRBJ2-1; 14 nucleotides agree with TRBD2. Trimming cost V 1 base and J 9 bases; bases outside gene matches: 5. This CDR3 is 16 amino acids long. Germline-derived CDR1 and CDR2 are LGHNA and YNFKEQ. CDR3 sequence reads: CASSQAGTSGRLEQFF. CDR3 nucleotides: TGTGCCAGCAGCCAAGCCGGGACTAGCGGGAGACTTGAGCAGTTCTTC.

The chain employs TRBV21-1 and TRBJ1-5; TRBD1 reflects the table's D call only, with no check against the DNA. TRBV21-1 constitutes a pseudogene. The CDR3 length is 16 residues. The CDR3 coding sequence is TGTGCCAGCAGCAAAGGGCACCTTTATAGCAATCAGCCCCAGCATTTT. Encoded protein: CASSKGHLYSNQPQHF.

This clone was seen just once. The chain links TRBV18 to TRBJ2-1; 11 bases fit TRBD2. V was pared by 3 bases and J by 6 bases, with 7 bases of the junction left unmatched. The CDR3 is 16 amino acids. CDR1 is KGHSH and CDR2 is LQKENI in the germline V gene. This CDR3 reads CASSPFSGRAGNEQFF. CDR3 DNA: TGTGCCAGCTCACCCTTTAGCGGGAGGGCCGGCAATGAGCAGTTCTTC.

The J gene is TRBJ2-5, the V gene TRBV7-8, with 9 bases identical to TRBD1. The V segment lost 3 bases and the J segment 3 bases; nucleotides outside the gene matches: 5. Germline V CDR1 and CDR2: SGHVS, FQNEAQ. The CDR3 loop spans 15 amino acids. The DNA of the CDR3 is TGTGCCAGCAGCTTTGAAGGGACAGGGAAAGAGACCCAGTACTTC. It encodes CASSFEGTGKETQYF.

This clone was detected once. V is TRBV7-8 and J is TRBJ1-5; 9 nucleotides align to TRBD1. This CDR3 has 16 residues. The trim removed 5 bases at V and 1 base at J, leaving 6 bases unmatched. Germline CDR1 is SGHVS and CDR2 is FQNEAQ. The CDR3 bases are TGTGCCAGCAGCCAAGGGACAGGGCGCAGCAATCAGCCCCAGCATTTT. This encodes CASSQGTGRSNQPQHF.

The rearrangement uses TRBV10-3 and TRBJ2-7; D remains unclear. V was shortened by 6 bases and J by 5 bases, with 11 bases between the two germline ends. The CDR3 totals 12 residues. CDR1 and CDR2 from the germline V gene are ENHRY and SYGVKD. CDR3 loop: CAISPSRDEQYF. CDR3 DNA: TGTGCCATCAGCCCATCACGGGACGAGCAGTACTTC.

CDR3 DNA: TGTGCTACCGACGAAGGGGCTGAAGCTTTCTTT. Translated: CATDEGAEAFF. The rearrangement links TRBV12-5 to TRBJ1-1; D is possibly TRBD1 (5 bases). Trimming shortened V by 10 bases and J by 6 bases, and 12 bases separated the two germline ends. Germline V gene lookup returns CDR1 LGHNT and CDR2 FRNRAP. The CDR3 length is 11 residues.

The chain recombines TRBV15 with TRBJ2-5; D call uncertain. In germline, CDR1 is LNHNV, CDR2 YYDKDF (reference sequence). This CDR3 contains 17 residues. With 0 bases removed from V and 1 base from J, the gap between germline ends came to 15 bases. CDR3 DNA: TGTGCCACCAGCAGAGATAGTCCGCCTACCCCCCAAGAGACCCAGTACTTC. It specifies CATSRDSPPTPQETQYF.